The 32 T cell receptor beta chains presented below share a single source sample, sequenced in a study of blood T cell repertoires in COVID-19. The table came from immunoSEQ multiplex PCR; TCRdb's copy has only in-frame clones and leaves some out. Of around 300,000 clones in the sample, about nine tenths were seen once. Sequenced: peripheral blood. The receptors stem from a man aged 18 to 29 with active or convalescent COVID-19.

The chain uses TRBV5-8 and TRBJ1-1, with D hard to call. CDR3 length: 11 amino acids. The V gene's germline CDR1 is SGHTS and CDR2 YDEGEE. V was trimmed by 4 bases and J by 7 bases, leaving 8 bases between them. The CDR3 region is CASSLVGEAFF. The CDR3 region has the DNA TGTGCCAGCAGCCTAGTTGGTGAAGCTTTCTTT.

This rearrangement joins TRBV24-1 to TRBJ2-3; 7 positions agree with TRBD1. With V trimmed by 9 bases and J by 3 bases, 8 bases remained unmatched. The CDR3 has 14 residues. The germline V gene encodes CDR1 KGHDR and CDR2 SFDVKD. Here the CDR3 reads CATPGDRKTDTQYF. CDR3 in DNA: TGTGCCACCCCTGGGGACAGAAAAACAGATACGCAGTATTTT.

The chain joins TRBV27 to TRBJ2-2; 11 bases align to TRBD2. CDR3 size: 14 residues. Trimming took 4 bases from V and 9 from J; bases not matched to a gene: 4. Germline CDR1 MNHEY, CDR2 SMNVEV (reference sequence). CDR3 bases: TGTGCCAGCAGTTCGGCTAGCGGGAGGTGGGAGCTGTTTTTT. As protein: CASSSASGRWELFF.

The J gene is TRBJ2-7, the V gene TRBV15; the match to TRBD1 covers 9 bases. Germline trimming cut 5 bases from V and 5 bases from J; bases unmatched to any gene: 13. The CDR3 runs to 16 residues. Germline V gives CDR1 LNHNV, CDR2 YYDKDF (reference sequence). In nucleotides, the CDR3 is TGTGCCACCAGCGGTTCTTGGACAGGGGTGGAGGACGAGCAGTACTTC. It encodes CATSGSWTGVEDEQYF.

This chain uses TRBV28 with TRBJ2-3, with 8 bases matching TRBD2. The CDR3 sequence is 16 residues long. Germline V gene sequence: CDR1 MDHEN, CDR2 SYDVKM. The V and J ends lost 6 bases and 4 bases, in that order; junction bases with no gene match: 12. In nucleotides, the CDR3 is TGTGCCAGCAGCCAAGAGCGGACTAGCAGATCAGATACGCAGTATTTT. Translating it yields CASSQERTSRSDTQYF.

The gene calls are TRBV9 and TRBJ2-7, with 10 bases matching TRBD1. This CDR3 spans 15 amino acids. The trim removed 3 bases at V and 7 bases at J, leaving 10 bases unmatched. Per germline, CDR1 SGDLS and CDR2 YYNGEE. CDR3 region: CASSAPGQGLVEQYF. In nucleotides, the CDR3 is TGTGCCAGCAGCGCGCCGGGACAGGGGTTGGTGGAGCAGTACTTC.

The V call is TRBV6-2 or TRBV6-3, the J call TRBJ2-5, with 13 bases identical to TRBD2. Germline V gene lookup returns CDR1 MNHEY and CDR2 SVGEGT. This CDR3 spans 16 amino acids. The J segment lost 6 bases and the V segment lost 2 bases, leaving 6 bases of the junction unmatched. CDR3 in DNA: TGTGCCAGCAGTTACGGACTAGCGGGAGTGGGGAAGACCCAGTACTTC. Its protein product is CASSYGLAGVGKTQYF.

The DNA of the CDR3 is TGTGCCAGCAGCTTCCAAGGGGAGGTCGAGACCCAGTACTTC. It yields the protein CASSFQGEVETQYF. This chain joins TRBV11-2 and TRBJ2-5, with a tentative D call TRBD2 (6 bases). CDR1 and CDR2 (germline): SGHAT, FQNNGV. The CDR3 is 14 amino acids. The ends were cut back, 3 bases at V and 5 bases at J, with 13 bases in the middle.

The rearrangement joins TRBV5-4 to TRBJ2-3, with a possible D match to TRBD2 (7 bases). Trimming took 4 bases from V and 1 from J, leaving 13 bases between them. The CDR3 has 15 amino acids. Germline values: CDR1 SGHNT, CDR2 YYREEE (reference sequence). In nucleotides, the CDR3 is TGTGCCAGCAGCCTGGGGGGGACACGCACAGATACGCAGTATTTT. As protein: CASSLGGTRTDTQYF.

The rearrangement links TRBV10-3 to TRBJ2-1, with D possibly matching TRBD2 (6 bases). Trimming cost V 5 bases and J 7 bases, with 6 bases left between them. CDR3 length: 11 residues. CDR1 and CDR2 (germline): ENHRY, SYGVKD. This chain's CDR3 is CAISRENEQFF. The DNA of the CDR3 is TGTGCCATCAGTCGGGAGAATGAGCAGTTCTTC.

The chain joins TRBV28 to TRBJ2-7; possible D gene TRBD2, 6 bases. The CDR3 runs 15 residues. V lost 5 bases, J lost 3 bases, and 17 bases lay in between. Germline V gene sequence: CDR1 MDHEN, CDR2 SYDVKM. The chain's CDR3 is CASSAPGIGGYEQYF. CDR3 sequence (DNA): TGTGCCAGCAGTGCACCGGGAATCGGGGGCTACGAGCAGTACTTC.

The chain couples TRBV15 to TRBJ1-6; tentatively, D is TRBD1 (6 bases). The V gene's germline CDR1 is LNHNV and CDR2 YYDKDF (reference sequence). V was pared by 8 bases and J by 10 bases, with 12 bases between. CDR3 size: 12 residues. CDR3 DNA: TGTGCCACCCAACGAGGGGGATCACCCCTCCACTTT. Translation gives CATQRGGSPLHF.

J is TRBJ2-7 and V is TRBV19; D is unclear. Trimming removed 3 bases at V and 3 bases at J, with 15 bases between. CDR1 and CDR2 (germline): LNHDA, SQIVND (reference sequence). The CDR3 loop spans 15 amino acids. The chain's CDR3 is CASSIVLGSSYEQYF. The DNA for the CDR3 is TGTGCCAGTAGTATTGTACTGGGCAGCAGCTACGAGCAGTACTTC.

The chain couples TRBV28 to TRBJ1-1; D remains ambiguous. Germline CDR1 and CDR2: MDHEN and SYDVKM. V lost 3 bases, J lost 1 base, and 9 bases lay in between. This CDR3 spans 14 amino acids. CDR3 loop: CASSLSGKNTEAFF. As DNA, the CDR3 is TGTGCCAGCAGTTTGTCCGGGAAGAACACTGAAGCTTTCTTT.

The chain has TRBV7-8 and TRBJ1-5, with D perhaps matching TRBD1 (5 bases). Germline V CDR1 and CDR2: SGHVS, FQNEAQ. V dropped 3 bases and J dropped 10 bases, with 16 bases sitting between them. This CDR3 is 14 amino acids long. The CDR3 sequence is CASSLDTQRGPQHF. CDR3 bases: TGTGCCAGCAGCTTGGACACCCAAAGAGGACCCCAGCATTTT. Together with reference TRBV7-8 and TRBJ1-5, the CDR3 gives the full variable domain: GAGVSQSPRYKVAKRGQDVALRCDPISGHVSLFWYQQALGQGPEFLTYFQNEAQLDKSGLPSDRFFAERPEGSVSTLKIQRTQQEDSAVYLCASSLDTQRGPQHFGDGTRLSIL.

V usage is TRBV6-5 and J usage is TRBJ2-3, with a weak D call TRBD1 (6 bases). Trimming removed 6 bases from V and 7 bases from J, with 20 bases in between. The V gene's germline CDR1 is MNHEY and CDR2 SVGAGI. The CDR3 totals 15 residues. The CDR3 DNA follows: TGTGCCAGCAGCCCCCTTTGGGCAGGGGAGAATACGCAGTATTTT. This translates into CASSPLWAGENTQYF.

A note on this clone: Other DNA sequences in the sample encode the same CDR3. The rearrangement joins TRBV5-1 to TRBJ2-1, with 8 bases lining up with TRBD2. V was pared by 2 bases and J by 5 bases, with 6 bases of the junction left unmatched. The CDR3 sequence is 15 residues long. The germline gives CDR1 SGHRS, CDR2 YFSETQ. The DNA of the CDR3 is TGCGCCAGCAGCTTAGTGAGCGGGAGTCACAATGAGCAGTTCTTC. Encoded protein: CASSLVSGSHNEQFF.

This chain uses TRBV13 with TRBJ2-1; 13 bases map to TRBD2. The CDR3 has 17 amino acids. Germline CDR1 and CDR2: PRHDT and FYEKMQ (reference sequence). Germline trimming cut 6 bases from V and 8 bases from J; bases unmatched to any gene: 13. Written as DNA, the CDR3 is TGTGCCAGCAGTCGGACTAGCGGGGGATACACTTCGGATGAGCAGTTCTTC. Protein product: CASSRTSGGYTSDEQFF.

V is TRBV4-2 and J is TRBJ2-7; D unclear. V lost 1 base and J lost 2, with 12 bases in between. The CDR3 has 15 amino acids. Per the germline V gene, CDR1 is LGHNA and CDR2 is YNFKEQ. The CDR3 is CASSQGLDLTYEQYF. In DNA, the CDR3 is TGTGCCAGCAGCCAAGGACTTGACTTAACCTACGAGCAGTACTTC.

The table lists this clone with a count of one. The rearrangement uses TRBV10-3 and TRBJ1-1; 9 positions agree with TRBD1. With V trimmed by 4 bases and J by 1 base, 4 bases remained unmatched. The germline gives CDR1 ENHRY, CDR2 SYGVKD. The CDR3 runs 15 residues. The CDR3 DNA reads TGTGCCATCAGTGGGGGACAGGGACCGAACACTGAAGCTTTCTTT. Translating gives CAISGGQGPNTEAFF.

The chain has TRBV19 and TRBJ1-2; 10 bases fit TRBD1. In germline, CDR1 is LNHDA, CDR2 SQIVND (reference sequence). There are 15 residues in the CDR3. Trimming at V came to 4 bases and at J to 0 bases, leaving 2 bases not matched to a gene. The CDR3 spells CASSTTGGPNYGYTF. The CDR3 nucleotides read TGTGCCAGTAGTACGACAGGGGGCCCTAACTATGGCTACACCTTC.

V and J are TRBV25-1 and TRBJ1-5; D ambiguous. V lost 6 bases to trimming and J lost 3 bases, with 15 bases between them. Germline V gene data show CDR1 as MGHDK and CDR2 as SYGVNS. This CDR3 has 15 amino acids. The CDR3 region is CASSQAGVDNQPQHF. Here the CDR3 DNA reads TGTGCCAGCAGCCAAGCCGGGGTTGACAATCAGCCCCAGCATTTT.

This chain joins TRBV4-3 and TRBJ2-5, with 8 bases that match TRBD1. Per the germline V gene, CDR1 is LGHNA and CDR2 is YSLEER. Unmatched junction bases numbered 5, after V lost 6 bases and J lost 2 bases. The CDR3 sequence is 14 residues long. The CDR3 DNA reads as TGCGCCAGCAGTGGGACAGGTGCACAAGAGACCCAGTACTTC. Its translation: CASSGTGAQETQYF.

This clone was detected a few times. The chain combines TRBV28 with TRBJ1-2, with TRBD1 as a possible D gene (5 bases). The germline V gene encodes CDR1 MDHEN and CDR2 SYDVKM. Deletions cut 10 bases from V and 8 bases from J, with 17 bases between. CDR3 length: 12 residues. The CDR3 sequence: CATVDAGAGYTF. The CDR3, as DNA: TGTGCCACCGTCGACGCTGGGGCCGGCTACACCTTC.

This clone was seen only a few times. The genes are TRBV7-3 and TRBJ2-3; 11 bases fit TRBD2. Per germline, CDR1 SGHTA and CDR2 FQGTGA. The CDR3 covers 18 residues. The V and J ends lost 4 bases and 0 bases, in that order; junction bases with no gene match: 9. The CDR3 DNA reads as TGTGCCAGCAGCTCAACTAGCGGGGGTTCGGGTAGCACAGATACGCAGTATTTT. Its translation: CASSSTSGGSGSTDTQYF.

The chain carries TRBV25-1 and TRBJ1-1; TRBD1 agrees at 11 bases. V lost 5 bases and J lost 1; bases outside the gene matches: 9. Germline values: CDR1 MGHDK, CDR2 SYGVNS. This CDR3 comprises 17 residues. The CDR3 bases are TGTGCCAGCAGTAGAGGACAGGGGGCGCCTCCGAACACTGAAGCTTTCTTT. Translated: CASSRGQGAPPNTEAFF.

This chain uses TRBV5-4 with TRBJ2-7; D gene uncertain. Germline CDR1 and CDR2: SGHNT and YYREEE (reference sequence). This CDR3 spans 13 amino acids. Trimming took 0 bases from V and 3 from J, leaving 7 bases between them. This chain's CDR3 is CASSLDGNYEQYF. The CDR3 coding sequence is TGTGCCAGCAGCTTGGATGGCAACTACGAGCAGTACTTC.

The chain couples TRBV27 to TRBJ2-7, with 10 nucleotides matching TRBD2. Looked up from germline, CDR1 is MNHEY and CDR2 is SMNVEV (reference sequence). The V and J ends lost 5 bases and 5 bases, in that order; junction bases with no gene match: 6. There are 14 residues in the CDR3. CDR3 amino acids: CASSPSGSVNEQYF. CDR3 sequence (DNA): TGTGCCAGCAGTCCTAGCGGGAGCGTCAACGAGCAGTACTTC.

This clone was picked up a small number of times. This chain links TRBV5-4 with TRBJ1-2; TRBD1 matches 12 bases. Per germline, CDR1 SGHNT and CDR2 YYREEE (reference sequence). The CDR3 is 16 residues long. V trimming: 0 bases; J trimming: 2 bases; junction bases outside the gene matches: 2. CDR3 sequence: CASSLGGTGGNYGYTF. DNA for the CDR3: TGTGCCAGCAGCTTGGGTGGGACAGGGGGCAACTATGGCTACACCTTC.

V and J are TRBV5-6 and TRBJ2-2; D is unresolved. Germline assignment: CDR1 SGHDT and CDR2 YYEEEE. The CDR3 runs 14 residues. Between the trimmed V and J ends, which lost 5 bases and 3 bases, there was a span of 11 bases. CDR3 coding DNA: TGTGCCAGCAGAAACGATTTAGACACCGGGGAGCTGTTTTTT. Amino acid sequence: CASRNDLDTGELFF.

The rearrangement joins TRBV5-5 to TRBJ1-4; 7 bases are shared with TRBD1. With 3 bases clipped from V and 8 bases from J, the junction kept 7 bases outside the gene matches. CDR1 and CDR2 (germline): SGHKS, YYEKEE (reference sequence). This CDR3 region has 14 residues. CDR3 region: CASSSGTVTEKLFF. In DNA form, the CDR3 reads TGTGCCAGCAGCTCCGGGACAGTCACGGAAAAACTGTTTTTT. The variable domain in full, with the rest retrieved from reference TRBV5-5 and TRBJ1-4, is DAGVTQSPTHLIKTRGQQVTLRCSPISGHKSVSWYQQVLGQGPQFIFQYYEKEERGRGNFPDRFSARQFPNYSSELNVNALLLGDSALYLCASSSGTVTEKLFFGSGTQLSVL.

The chain couples TRBV6-5 to TRBJ1-2; perhaps TRBD1 as D (6 bases). V lost 7 bases to trimming and J lost 5 bases, with 14 bases between them. This CDR3 is built from 13 residues. The germline gives CDR1 MNHEY, CDR2 SVGAGI. The CDR3 reads CASKGRGVYGYTF. In nucleotides, the CDR3 is TGTGCCAGCAAGGGCAGGGGAGTTTATGGCTACACCTTC.